This TCR beta chain was captured in a study of T cells in Graves' hyperthyroidism and ophthalmopathy. RNA transcripts were the template for amplifying TCR beta CDR3 regions. The HTBI set primed first-round TCR CDR3 RT-PCR. TCRdb re-called the multiplex PCR reads through MiXCR, storing one row per CDR3 protein. The top ten hold under 55% of the sample, which has 300,000 to 400,000 distinct CDR3 sequences, about 20% seen once. Trimming cost V 2 bases and J 3 bases; bases outside gene matches: 8. The CDR3 runs 16 residues. Germline CDR1 is SQVTM and CDR2 is ANQGSEA. Specimen: blood. The TCR originated in a woman aged 45-65 years with Graves' hyperthyroidism. V and J are TRBV29-1 and TRBJ2-3; 10 bases match TRBD2. In nucleotides, the CDR3 is TGCAGCGTTGAACTAGCGGGAGTAATCAGTACAGATACGCAGTATTTT. This gives the protein CSVELAGVISTDTQYF.